Detailed here is one T cell receptor beta chain. This sample is drawn from a study of monozygotic twins with inflammatory bowel disease. Total RNA input per TCR library was roughly 3,800 ng. The UMIs carried a 6-nucleotide sample barcode, and they were added by template switching. TCRdb reprocessed the 5' RACE reads and stores each CDR3 protein as one record, lacking DNA. Across 300,000 to 350,000 distinct CDR3 sequences, the top ten clones capture 2% to 2.5% of the sample. Per donor, 2 to 3 ml of blood was collected and frozen. The TCR originated in a human donor with ulcerative colitis or Crohn's disease, or a healthy co-twin of an affected twin (not recorded which). The sequenced sample was blood.

CDR3 in amino acids: CASRDRGYEQYF. The chain links TRBV27 to TRBJ2-7; there is no DNA to check the TCRdb D call of TRBD1. Germline CDR1 reads MNHEY; CDR2 reads SMNVEV (reference sequence). The CDR3 consists of 12 residues.